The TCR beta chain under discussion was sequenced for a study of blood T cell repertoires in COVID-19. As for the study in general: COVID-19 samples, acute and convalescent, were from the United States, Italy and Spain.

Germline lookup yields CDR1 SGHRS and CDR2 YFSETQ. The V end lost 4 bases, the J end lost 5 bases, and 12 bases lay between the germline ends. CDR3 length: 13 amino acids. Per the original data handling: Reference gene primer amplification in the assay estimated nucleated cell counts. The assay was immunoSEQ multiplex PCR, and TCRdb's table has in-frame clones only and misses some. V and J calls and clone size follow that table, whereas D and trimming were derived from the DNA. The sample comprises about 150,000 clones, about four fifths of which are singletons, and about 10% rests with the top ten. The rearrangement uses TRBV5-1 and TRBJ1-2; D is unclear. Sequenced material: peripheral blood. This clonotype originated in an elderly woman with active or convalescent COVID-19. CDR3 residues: CASSPGAGYGYTF. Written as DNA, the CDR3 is TGCGCCAGCAGCCCGGGCGCGGGGTATGGCTACACCTTC. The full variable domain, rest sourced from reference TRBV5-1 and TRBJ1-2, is KAGVTQTPRYLIKTRGQQVTLSCSPISGHRSVSWYQQTPGQGLQFLFEYFSETQRNKGNFPGRFSGRQFSNSRSEMNVSTLELGDSALYLCASSPGAGYGYTFGSGTRLTVV.